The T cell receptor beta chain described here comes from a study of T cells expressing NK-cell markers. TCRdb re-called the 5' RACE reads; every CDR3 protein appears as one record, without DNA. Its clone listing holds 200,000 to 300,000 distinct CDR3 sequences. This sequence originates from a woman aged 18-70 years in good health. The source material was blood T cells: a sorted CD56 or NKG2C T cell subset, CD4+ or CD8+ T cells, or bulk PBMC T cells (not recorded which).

CDR3 in amino acids: CASSTEDRHQPQHF. The J gene is TRBJ1-5, the V gene TRBV6-2 or TRBV6-3. Germline V gives CDR1 MNHEY, CDR2 SVGEGT. The CDR3 has 14 residues.